This T cell receptor (beta chain) is from a study of blood T cell repertoires in COVID-19. Study as a whole: PBMCs, B-cell-depleted T cells, or T cells provided the cDNA or gDNA that made up the material.

Per the original data handling: Using reference gene primer amplification, nucleated cell counts were estimated. The assay was immunoSEQ multiplex PCR, and TCRdb's table has in-frame clones only and misses some. Clone size and V and J calls were adopted from that table, with D and trimming inferred from the DNA. The top ten clones hold approximately 1.2% of a sample with approximately 360,000 clones, 89% of them seen once. Germline CDR1 is LNHDA and CDR2 is SQIVND (reference sequence). Trimming took 4 bases from V and 4 from J, leaving 9 bases between them. The CDR3 extends over 13 amino acids. Sequencing input: peripheral blood. The sequence derives from a man aged 35 to 55 with acute or convalescent COVID-19. V gene TRBV19 combines with J gene TRBJ2-3; D call uncertain. CDR3 loop: CASSNAAADTQYF. CDR3 nucleotide sequence: TGTGCCAGTAGTAATGCCGCGGCAGATACGCAGTATTTT.